These T cell receptor beta chains were read from a single sample in a study of blood T cell repertoires in COVID-19. Some clones are missing from TCRdb's copy, which holds only in-frame ones; the method was immunoSEQ multiplex PCR. The sample lists 50,000 or so clones; 65% to 85% were seen once. Sequencing was done on a sample of peripheral blood. All receptors come from a man aged 65-85 years with acute or convalescent COVID-19. Both conserved end residues are part of each CDR3. D genes are given only for firm matches. Clone size is not always given. Where it is, it says once, few, many or a class for expanded clones.

cdr3_aa: CASSYEEGARTFF
cdr3_nt: TGTGCCAGCAGTTATGAAGAGGGGGCAAGAACTTTCTTT
d_call: TRBD1
j_call: TRBJ1-1
v_call: TRBV6-5
clone_size: NA

cdr3_aa: CSVQQGRDTQYF
cdr3_nt: TGCAGCGTCCAACAGGGTAGAGATACGCAGTATTTT
d_call: NA
j_call: TRBJ2-3
v_call: TRBV29-1
clone_size: NA

cdr3_aa: CASSPSAGTSNNEQFF
cdr3_nt: TGTGCCAGCTCACCATCCGCAGGGACTAGTAACAATGAGCAGTTCTTC
d_call: TRBD2
j_call: TRBJ2-1
v_call: TRBV18
clone_size: few

cdr3_aa: CASRPSGTGATFF
cdr3_nt: TGTGCCAGCAGACCATCCGGGACAGGGGCTACTTTCTTT
d_call: TRBD1
j_call: TRBJ1-1
v_call: TRBV12-3/TRBV12-4
clone_size: NA

cdr3_aa: CATGQADYEQYF
cdr3_nt: TGTGCCACAGGACAGGCCGATTACGAGCAGTACTTC
d_call: TRBD1
j_call: TRBJ2-7
v_call: TRBV19
clone_size: NA

cdr3_aa: CASSPTGLRGELFF
cdr3_nt: TGTGCCAGCAGTCCGACAGGGCTCAGAGGGGAGCTGTTTTTT
d_call: TRBD1
j_call: TRBJ2-2
v_call: TRBV6-5
clone_size: NA

cdr3_aa: CASSFRTEFTDTQYF
cdr3_nt: TGCGCCAGCAGCTTCCGGACAGAATTCACAGATACGCAGTATTTT
d_call: NA
j_call: TRBJ2-3
v_call: TRBV5-1
clone_size: few

cdr3_aa: CASSIDFGGWQYSNQPQHF
cdr3_nt: TGTGCCAGTAGTATAGATTTTGGGGGGTGGCAGTATAGCAATCAGCCCCAGCATTTT
d_call: NA
j_call: TRBJ1-5
v_call: TRBV19
clone_size: NA

cdr3_aa: CASSPPSGKSTEAFF
cdr3_nt: TGTGCCAGCTCACCGCCGTCGGGAAAGAGCACTGAAGCTTTCTTT
d_call: NA
j_call: TRBJ1-1
v_call: TRBV18
clone_size: NA

cdr3_aa: CASSQGGLTREQFF
cdr3_nt: TGTGCCAGCAGCCAAGGCGGGTTGACAAGGGAGCAGTTCTTC
d_call: NA
j_call: TRBJ2-1
v_call: TRBV14
clone_size: few

cdr3_aa: CASSLTYRAAEAFF
cdr3_nt: TGTGCCAGCAGTTTAACTTACAGGGCTGCTGAAGCTTTCTTT
d_call: NA
j_call: TRBJ1-1
v_call: TRBV27
clone_size: NA

cdr3_aa: CASSKRQIQETQYF
cdr3_nt: TGTGCCAGTAGTAAGCGACAGATTCAAGAGACCCAGTACTTC
d_call: NA
j_call: TRBJ2-5
v_call: TRBV19
clone_size: NA

cdr3_aa: CASSQEVYSNQPQHF
cdr3_nt: TGTGCCAGCAGCCAGGAGGTTTATAGCAATCAGCCCCAGCATTTT
d_call: NA
j_call: TRBJ1-5
v_call: TRBV6-5
clone_size: once

cdr3_aa: CASSQEQGNNSPLHF
cdr3_nt: TGCGCCAGCAGCCAAGAGCAGGGTAATAATTCACCCCTCCACTTT
d_call: NA
j_call: TRBJ1-6
v_call: TRBV4-1
clone_size: NA

cdr3_aa: CASSLEKGANTGELFF
cdr3_nt: TGCGCCAGCAGCTTGGAGAAGGGGGCGAACACCGGGGAGCTGTTTTTT
d_call: NA
j_call: TRBJ2-2
v_call: TRBV5-1
clone_size: NA